The 8 T cell receptor beta chains below were found in one sample sequenced in a study of tumour-infiltrating T cells in Burkitt lymphoma. Sequencing used immunoSEQ multiplex PCR; TCRdb keeps in-frame clones, though not all of them. The sample holds 12,000 to 15,000 clones, approximately 71% seen once. The specimen was tumor tissue. Receptors were obtained from a human donor with diffuse large B-cell lymphoma.

This chain connects TRBV11-1 to TRBJ1-2; D gene unclear. This CDR3 is 15 amino acids long. V shed 3 bases and J shed 8 bases, with 19 bases lying between them. CDR1 is SGHAT and CDR2 is FQDESV in the germline V gene (reference sequence). CDR3 in DNA: TGTGCCAGCAGCTTTAATTCCGGGTCGACTAAGGGCTACACCTTC. The encoded protein is CASSFNSGSTKGYTF.

This clone was observed a few times. The chain employs TRBV4-1 and TRBJ2-5; 12 bases align to TRBD2. After removal of 4 bases from V and 5 bases from J, the junction contained 11 bases not matched to a gene. Germline-derived CDR1 and CDR2 are MGHRA and YSYEKL. The CDR3 extends over 17 amino acids. The CDR3 sequence is CASSRSGRLAGGETQYF. CDR3 in DNA: TGCGCCAGCAGCCGTAGCGGGCGTCTAGCGGGAGGGGAGACCCAGTACTTC.

The chain uses TRBV6-5 and TRBJ2-7; D ambiguous. The CDR3 is made up of 11 amino acids. With 2 bases removed from V and 3 bases from J, the gap between germline ends came to 2 bases. Germline CDR1 is MNHEY and CDR2 is SVGAGI. The CDR3 protein is CASSYNYEQYF. DNA for the CDR3: TGTGCCAGCAGTTACAACTACGAGCAGTACTTC.

The J gene is TRBJ2-3, the V gene TRBV6-6; 9 bases line up with TRBD1. CDR3 length: 15 amino acids. Trimming took 6 bases from V and 1 from J; bases not matched to a gene: 5. The germline CDR1 and CDR2 sequences are MNHNY and SVGAGI (reference sequence). CDR3: CASRPQGAGTDTQYF. CDR3 nucleotide sequence: TGTGCCAGCAGGCCACAGGGGGCAGGCACAGATACGCAGTATTTT.

This chain uses TRBV5-8 with TRBJ2-5, with 8 bases identical to TRBD1. This CDR3 comprises 16 residues. CDR1 is SGHTS, CDR2 YDEGEE, per germline. The J segment lost 5 bases and the V segment lost 4 bases, leaving 13 bases of the junction unmatched. The CDR3 sequence is CASSRRQGTLGETQYF. The CDR3 DNA is TGTGCCAGCAGCCGGCGACAGGGGACCTTAGGGGAGACCCAGTACTTC.

The chain carries TRBV6-1 and TRBJ2-1, with D unclear. CDR1 and CDR2 from the germline V gene are MNHNS and SASEGT. Trimming took off 4 bases at V and 0 bases at J, with 19 bases between the two ends. The CDR3 is 18 residues long. The CDR3 DNA follows: TGTGCCAGCAGTGCGGACCTCCGCCACTCTAGCTCCTACAATGAGCAGTTCTTC. Protein product: CASSADLRHSSSYNEQFF.

The gene calls are TRBV19 and TRBJ1-5; TRBD1 matches 7 bases. This CDR3 spans 13 amino acids. Unmatched junction bases numbered 7, after V lost 11 bases and J lost 3 bases. Germline loops: CDR1 LNHDA, CDR2 SQIVND (reference sequence). This CDR3 is CACQDRVNQPQHF. The DNA for the CDR3 is TGTGCCTGCCAAGACAGGGTCAATCAGCCCCAGCATTTT.

The gene calls are TRBV28 and TRBJ1-5; 10 nucleotides align to TRBD1. The trim removed 3 bases at V and 6 bases at J, leaving 14 bases unmatched. The germline gives CDR1 MDHEN, CDR2 SYDVKM. The CDR3 runs to 18 residues. The CDR3 here is CASSFSFRDRGEGQPQHF. Written as DNA, the CDR3 is TGTGCCAGCAGTTTTTCTTTCAGGGACAGGGGAGAGGGTCAGCCCCAGCATTTT.